The sequence of this TCR beta chain was determined in a study of blood T cell repertoires in COVID-19. Study-wide background: The origin of the acute and convalescent COVID-19 samples was the United States, Italy and Spain. Nucleic acid was either cDNA or gDNA, and it came from T cells, B-cell-depleted T cells, or PBMCs.

The CDR3 loop spans 16 amino acids. Germline V gene lookup returns CDR1 LGHNT and CDR2 FRNRAP. V gave up 5 bases and J gave up 1 base; unmatched junction bases: 7. TCRdb keeps only in-frame clones here, not all; method: immunoSEQ multiplex PCR. The data hold 35,000 to 45,000 clones, with roughly 80% observed a single time. The source material was peripheral blood. The chain joins TRBV12-5 to TRBJ2-4; the match to TRBD1 covers 8 bases. This clonotype was sampled from a woman aged 80 or over with acute or convalescent COVID-19. CDR3 region: CASGPERTGAKNIQYF. The CDR3 DNA reads as TGTGCTAGTGGTCCCGAAAGGACAGGGGCCAAAAACATTCAGTACTTC.